The present T cell receptor beta chain was sequenced within a study of metastatic and nonmetastatic thyroid tumors. TCRdb re-processed the PCR reads through MiXCR. The sample has 21,000 or so clones; roughly 9.7% are singletons. There are a few counts of this clone. This CDR3 spans 15 amino acids. V lost 1 base and J lost 4, with 11 bases in between. Patients were all untreated before their thyroid surgery. V gene TRBV12-3 or TRBV12-4 combines with J gene TRBJ2-1, with D perhaps TRBD2 (6 bases). The receptor was derived from a female donor with papillary thyroid cancer or a benign thyroid nodule (not recorded which). Some clones in this sample may be carry-over from other donors' samples. Input material: blood. CDR3 residues: CASSLGASAYNEQFF. CDR3 nucleotides: TGTGCCAGCAGTTTAGGGGCTAGCGCTTACAATGAGCAGTTCTTC.